The 10 T cell receptor beta chains presented below share a single source sample, sequenced in a study of radiation and T cells in renal cell carcinoma. Some clones are missing from TCRdb's copy, which holds only in-frame ones; the method was immunoSEQ multiplex PCR. The table has 120,000 or so clones, 80% to 90% seen once. Time point described: blood 2 weeks post-SBRT. Treatment given: 15 Gy SBRT to primary tumor, nephrectomy 4 weeks later. The sample was blood, taken from a patient whose treatment included radiotherapy and nephrectomy. These TCRs come from a woman aged 60-75 years with renal cell carcinoma.

The rearrangement links TRBV11-2 to TRBJ1-1, with D unclear. V was cut by 1 base and J by 7 bases, with 7 bases left in between. The CDR3 has 12 residues. The germline CDR1 and CDR2 sequences are SGHAT and FQNNGV. The CDR3 DNA is TGTGCCAGCAGCTTAGGGAGGAGTGAAGCTTTCTTT. Translating it yields CASSLGRSEAFF.

This chain's CDR3 is CASSLPGVETYEQYF. The CDR3 DNA reads as TGTGCCAGCAGCTTGCCCGGGGTTGAGACTTACGAGCAGTACTTC. The chain links TRBV5-4 to TRBJ2-7, with D maybe TRBD2 (5 bases). Trimming stripped 1 base from V and 4 bases from J, with 15 bases between. This CDR3 comprises 15 residues. Germline assignment: CDR1 SGHNT and CDR2 YYREEE (reference sequence). The variable domain in full, with the rest retrieved from reference TRBV5-4 and TRBJ2-7, is ETGVTQSPTHLIKTRGQQVTLRCSSQSGHNTVSWYQQALGQGPQFIFQYYREEENGRGNFPPRFSGLQFPNYSSELNVNALELDDSALYLCASSLPGVETYEQYFGPGTRLTVT.

This rearrangement joins TRBV4-2 to TRBJ2-2; TRBD1 aligns across 7 bases. Germline lookup yields CDR1 LGHNA and CDR2 YNFKEQ. The V gene end was trimmed by 0 bases and the J gene end by 6 bases; junction bases not matched to a gene: 7. The CDR3 sequence is 16 residues long. The CDR3 DNA reads as TGTGCCAGCAGCCAAGATATATGGCAGGGGGCCGGGGAGCTGTTTTTT. Protein sequence: CASSQDIWQGAGELFF.

The rearrangement uses TRBV19 and TRBJ2-6, with a possible D match to TRBD1 (6 bases). From germline, CDR1 is LNHDA and CDR2 SQIVND (reference sequence). V lost 7 bases and J lost 0, with 13 bases in between. CDR3 size: 16 residues. This CDR3 reads CASIEGVPSGANVLTF. The CDR3 DNA reads as TGTGCCAGTATAGAGGGGGTTCCCTCTGGGGCCAACGTCCTGACTTTC.

Only a few counts were recorded for this clone. The gene calls are TRBV6-6 and TRBJ1-1; 9 nucleotides line up with TRBD1. V was pared by 8 bases and J by 8 bases, with 12 bases of the junction left unmatched. The germline CDR1 and CDR2 sequences are MNHNY and SVGAGI (reference sequence). CDR3 length: 14 amino acids. The CDR3 DNA sequence: TGTGCCAGCTTAATACCGGGACAGGGTCGAGAAGCTTTCTTT. This sequence encodes CASLIPGQGREAFF.

This clone was observed a few times. This chain links TRBV7-9 with TRBJ1-2, with unresolved D. Germline CDR1 reads SEHNR; CDR2 reads FQNEAQ (reference sequence). This CDR3 comprises 16 residues. Trimming stripped 3 bases from V and 0 bases from J, with 14 bases between. The chain's CDR3 is CASSLESIPANYGYTF. CDR3 sequence (DNA): TGTGCCAGCAGCTTGGAGTCGATTCCAGCTAACTATGGCTACACCTTC.

The chain has TRBV5-6 and TRBJ2-2; D ambiguous. The length of the CDR3 is 15 residues. Germline V gives CDR1 SGHDT, CDR2 YYEEEE. V was shortened by 4 bases and J by 4 bases, with 14 bases between the two germline ends. The CDR3 region is CASSPRIRGTGELFF. The CDR3 DNA reads TGTGCCAGCAGCCCTCGGATCCGAGGCACCGGGGAGCTGTTTTTT. Variable domain in full (rest from reference TRBV5-6 and TRBJ2-2): DAGVTQSPTHLIKTRGQQVTLRCSPKSGHDTVSWYQQALGQGPQFIFQYYEEEERQRGNFPDRFSGHQFPNYSSELNVNALLLGDSALYLCASSPRIRGTGELFFGEGSRLTVL.

This clone was seen just once. The chain links TRBV2 to TRBJ1-4; D is perhaps TRBD1 (5 bases). This CDR3 is built from 15 residues. Trimming removed 3 bases from V and 5 bases from J, with 13 bases in between. Looked up from germline, CDR1 is SNHLY and CDR2 is FYNNEI. CDR3 coding DNA: TGTGCCAGCAGTGAGCAGGGCGCGGCGAATGAAAAACTGTTTTTT. Its translation is CASSEQGAANEKLFF.

The genes are TRBV6-5 and TRBJ2-7; tentative D call: TRBD2 (5 bases). Trimming shortened V by 3 bases and J by 6 bases, and 9 bases separated the two germline ends. CDR1 is MNHEY and CDR2 is SVGAGI in the germline V gene. The CDR3 is made up of 12 amino acids. This CDR3 is CASSYLEGEQYF. CDR3 DNA: TGTGCCAGCAGTTATTTAGAGGGCGAGCAGTACTTC.

This chain joins TRBV9 and TRBJ2-1; 8 bases align to TRBD2. The CDR3 contains 16 residues. CDR1 and CDR2 (germline): SGDLS, YYNGEE. The V gene end was trimmed by 4 bases and the J gene end by 2 bases; junction bases not matched to a gene: 8. The CDR3 DNA follows: TGTGCCAGCAGCCCCCCCCTTAGCGGGACCTACAATGAGCAGTTCTTC. It encodes CASSPPLSGTYNEQFF.